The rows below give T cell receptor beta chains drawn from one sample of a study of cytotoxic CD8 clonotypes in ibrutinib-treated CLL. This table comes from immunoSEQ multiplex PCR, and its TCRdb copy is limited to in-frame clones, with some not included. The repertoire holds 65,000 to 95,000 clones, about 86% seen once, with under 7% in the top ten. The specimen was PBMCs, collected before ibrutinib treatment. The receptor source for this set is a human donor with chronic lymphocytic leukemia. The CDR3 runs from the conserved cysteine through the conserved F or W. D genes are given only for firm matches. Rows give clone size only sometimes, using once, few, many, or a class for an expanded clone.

CSARNRELVFF,.,TRBV20-1,TRBJ2-1,.
CASSFDRGHRSDTQYF,.,TRBV5-5,TRBJ2-3,TRBD1
CSARGYNEQFF,once,TRBV20-1,TRBJ2-1,.
CASSISWTTNEKLFF,.,TRBV19,TRBJ1-4,.
CASSSSLNTEAFF,once,TRBV5-4,TRBJ1-1,.
CASSPTGVPYEQYF,.,TRBV7-9,TRBJ2-7,TRBD1
CASSGRTGTLNTGELFF,.,TRBV6-1,TRBJ2-2,TRBD1
CASSYSMQQHYGYTF,.,TRBV6-5,TRBJ1-2,.
CASSGSGQVDEQYF,medium-sized,TRBV25-1,TRBJ2-7,TRBD1
CASSQDSHEKLFF,.,TRBV4-3,TRBJ1-4,.
CASSLYGGLSGNTIYF,.,TRBV28,TRBJ1-3,.
CASSIPHSGNTGELFF,.,TRBV19,TRBJ2-2,.
CASSLFGPESGANVLTF,.,TRBV7-3,TRBJ2-6,.
CSVERQGALGYGYTF,.,TRBV29-1,TRBJ1-2,TRBD1
CASSSAVRADEQYF,.,TRBV5-6,TRBJ2-7,.
CATHNPGKGNTGELFF,once,TRBV19,TRBJ2-2,.
CASSIVSGSSYNEQFF,.,TRBV19,TRBJ2-1,TRBD2
CASSSRVGAQETQYF,.,TRBV7-3,TRBJ2-5,.
CASGDYGYTF,.,TRBV6-1,TRBJ1-2,.
CASSLSGRKVETQYF,.,TRBV19,TRBJ2-5,TRBD2
CASSFQGAEQYF,.,TRBV28,TRBJ2-7,TRBD1
CASSLTGTTGYTF,.,TRBV6-5,TRBJ1-2,TRBD1
CASSYSRQRETQYF,.,TRBV6-5,TRBJ2-5,.
CASSPGLYQETQYF,.,TRBV5-4,TRBJ2-5,.
CASSLVRSYEQYF,.,TRBV28,TRBJ2-7,.
CASSSRLLAGDSNEQFF,.,TRBV7-3,TRBJ2-1,TRBD2
CASRAPTDTQYF,.,TRBV27,TRBJ2-3,.